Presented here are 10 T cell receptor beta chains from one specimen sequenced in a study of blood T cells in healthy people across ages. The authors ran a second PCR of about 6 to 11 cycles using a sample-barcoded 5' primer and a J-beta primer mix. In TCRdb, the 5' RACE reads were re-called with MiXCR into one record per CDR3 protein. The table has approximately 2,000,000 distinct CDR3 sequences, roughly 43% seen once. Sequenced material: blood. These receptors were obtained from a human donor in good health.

CDR3 sequence: CASGQGQDEKLFF. CDR3 nucleotides: TGCGCCAGCGGGCAGGGACAAGACGAAAAACTGTTTTTT. This chain links TRBV5-1 with TRBJ1-4, with D tentatively TRBD1 (6 bases). The length of the CDR3 is 13 residues. V shed 7 bases and J shed 8 bases, with 15 bases lying between them. Per germline, CDR1 SGHRS and CDR2 YFSETQ.

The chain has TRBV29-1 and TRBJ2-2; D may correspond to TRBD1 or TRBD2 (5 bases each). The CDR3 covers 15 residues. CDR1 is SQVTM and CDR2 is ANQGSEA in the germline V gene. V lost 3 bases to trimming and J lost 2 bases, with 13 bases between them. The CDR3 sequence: CSVEGDRGNTGELFF. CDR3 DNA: TGCAGCGTTGAGGGGGACCGGGGTAACACCGGGGAGCTGTTTTTT.

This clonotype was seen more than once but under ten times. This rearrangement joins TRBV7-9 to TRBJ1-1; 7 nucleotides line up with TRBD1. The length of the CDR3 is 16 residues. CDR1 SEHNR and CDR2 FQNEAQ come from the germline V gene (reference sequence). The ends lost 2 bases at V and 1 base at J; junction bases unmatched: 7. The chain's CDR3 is CASSLLGQNKNTEAFF. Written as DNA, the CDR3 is TGTGCCAGCAGCTTATTGGGACAGAACAAGAACACTGAAGCTTTCTTT.

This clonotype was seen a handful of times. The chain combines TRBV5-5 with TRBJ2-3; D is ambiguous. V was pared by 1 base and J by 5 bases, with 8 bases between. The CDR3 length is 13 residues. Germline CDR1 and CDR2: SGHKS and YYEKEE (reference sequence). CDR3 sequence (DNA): TGTGCCAGCAGCTTGATCCTTGGAGATACGCAGTATTTT. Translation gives CASSLILGDTQYF.

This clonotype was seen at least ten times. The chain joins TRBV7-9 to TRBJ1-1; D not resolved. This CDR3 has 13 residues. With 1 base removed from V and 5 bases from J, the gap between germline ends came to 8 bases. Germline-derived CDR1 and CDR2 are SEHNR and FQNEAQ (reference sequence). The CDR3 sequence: CASSLEGRTEAFF. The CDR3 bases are TGTGCCAGCAGCTTAGAAGGTCGAACTGAAGCTTTCTTT.

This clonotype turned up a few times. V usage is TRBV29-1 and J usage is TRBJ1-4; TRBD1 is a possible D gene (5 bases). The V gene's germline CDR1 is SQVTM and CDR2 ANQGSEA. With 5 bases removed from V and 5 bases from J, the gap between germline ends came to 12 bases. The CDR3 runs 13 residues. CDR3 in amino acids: CSVRDAYNEKLFF. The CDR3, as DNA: TGCAGCGTTAGGGACGCCTACAATGAAAAACTGTTTTTT.

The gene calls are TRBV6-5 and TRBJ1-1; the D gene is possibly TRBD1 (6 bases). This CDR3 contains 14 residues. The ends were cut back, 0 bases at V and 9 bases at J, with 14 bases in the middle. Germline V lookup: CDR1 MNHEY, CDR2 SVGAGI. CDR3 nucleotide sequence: TGTGCCAGCAGTTACTCGGGACACCGGGGGCAAGCTTTCTTT. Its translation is CASSYSGHRGQAFF.

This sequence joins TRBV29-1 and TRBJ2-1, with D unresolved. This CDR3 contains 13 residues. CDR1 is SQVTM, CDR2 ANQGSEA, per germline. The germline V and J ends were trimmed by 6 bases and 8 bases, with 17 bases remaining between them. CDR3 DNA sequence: TGCAGCGTCGATCCTCAAGGGATCCATGAGCAGTTCTTC. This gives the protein CSVDPQGIHEQFF.

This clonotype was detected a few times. In nucleotides, the CDR3 is TGCGCCAGCAGCCAAGAACCTCAGGGGGGGCCTGAAGCTTTCTTT. Protein sequence: CASSQEPQGGPEAFF. The chain recombines TRBV4-1 with TRBJ1-1; 7 bases line up with TRBD1. CDR1 and CDR2 from the germline V gene are MGHRA and YSYEKL. The CDR3 covers 15 residues. After removal of 0 bases from V and 6 bases from J, the junction contained 7 bases not matched to a gene.

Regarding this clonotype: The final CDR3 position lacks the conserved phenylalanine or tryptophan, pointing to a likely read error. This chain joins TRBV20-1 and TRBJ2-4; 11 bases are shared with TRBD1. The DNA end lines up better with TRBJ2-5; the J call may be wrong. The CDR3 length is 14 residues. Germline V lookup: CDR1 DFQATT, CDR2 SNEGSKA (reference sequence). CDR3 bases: TGCAGTGCTAGCGGGACAGGGGGTAGAGAGACCCAGTACATC. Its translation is CSASGTGGRETQYI.